The clone carrying this TCR beta chain was observed a handful of times. Its antigen is not known. Focal radiation was given together with CTLA-4 blockade (ipilimumab) to patients with chemo-refractory metastatic non-small-cell lung cancer. The data were taken from a study of radiotherapy plus CTLA-4 blockade in lung cancer. Across the study: Disease control was present in 30% to 35% of patients, and objective responses in about 19%.

Study-level results: The authors reported that early blood T cell clone dynamics, with interferon-beta, best predicted response. Radiotherapy was combined with ipilimumab, and tumor-derived TCR clones then expanded in blood.

The method was immunoSEQ multiplex PCR; TCRdb's version includes in-frame clones alone and lacks a portion of them. The sample carries 25,000 to 35,000 clones, 70% to 80% recorded once. V was shortened by 5 bases and J by 2 bases, with 10 bases between the two germline ends. CDR1 is SEHNR, CDR2 FQNEAQ, per germline (reference sequence). The CDR3 is 13 residues long. The origin of this receptor is a human donor with non-small cell lung cancer who had stable disease on radiotherapy plus ipilimumab. The specimen was peripheral blood, collected from a patient treated with radiotherapy plus ipilimumab. The J gene is TRBJ2-7, the V gene TRBV7-9; D remains ambiguous. CDR3 coding DNA: TGTGCCAGCAGCCGACCCACAACCTACGAGCAGTACTTC. It is translated as CASSRPTTYEQYF.